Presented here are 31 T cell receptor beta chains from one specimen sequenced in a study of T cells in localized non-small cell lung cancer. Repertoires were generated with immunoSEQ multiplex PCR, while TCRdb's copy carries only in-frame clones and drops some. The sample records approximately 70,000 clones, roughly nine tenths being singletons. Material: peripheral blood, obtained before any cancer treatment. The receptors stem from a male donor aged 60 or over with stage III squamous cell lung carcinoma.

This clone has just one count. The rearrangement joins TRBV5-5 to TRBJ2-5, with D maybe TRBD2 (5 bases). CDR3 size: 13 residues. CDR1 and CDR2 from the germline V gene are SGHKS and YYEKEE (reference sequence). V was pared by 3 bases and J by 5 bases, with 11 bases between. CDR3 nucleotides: TGTGCCAGCAGCTCCGTGACGGGGGAGACCCAGTACTTC. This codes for CASSSVTGETQYF.

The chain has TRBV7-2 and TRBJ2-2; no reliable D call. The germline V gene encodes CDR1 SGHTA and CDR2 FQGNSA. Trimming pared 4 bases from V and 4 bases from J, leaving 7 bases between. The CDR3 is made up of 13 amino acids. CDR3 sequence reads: CASSSQFTGELFF. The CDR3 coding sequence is TGTGCCAGCAGCTCACAGTTCACCGGGGAGCTGTTTTTT.

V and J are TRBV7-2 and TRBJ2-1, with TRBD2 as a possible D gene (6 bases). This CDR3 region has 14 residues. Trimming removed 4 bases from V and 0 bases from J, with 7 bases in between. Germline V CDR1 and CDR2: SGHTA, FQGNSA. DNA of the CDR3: TGTGCCAGCAGCTCGGGGGTCTCCTACAATGAGCAGTTCTTC. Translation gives CASSSGVSYNEQFF.

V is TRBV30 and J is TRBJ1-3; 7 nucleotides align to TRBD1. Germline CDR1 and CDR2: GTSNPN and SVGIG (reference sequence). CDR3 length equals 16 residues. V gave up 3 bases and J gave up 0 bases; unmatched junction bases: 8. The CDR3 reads CAWSHRGTYSGNTIYF. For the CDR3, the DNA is TGTGCCTGGAGCCACAGGGGTACTTACTCTGGAAACACCATATATTTT.

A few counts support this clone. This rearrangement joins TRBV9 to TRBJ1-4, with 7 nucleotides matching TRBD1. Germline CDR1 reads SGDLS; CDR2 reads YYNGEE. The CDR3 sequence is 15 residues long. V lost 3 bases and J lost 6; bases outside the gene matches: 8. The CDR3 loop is CASSEGDSRDEKLFF. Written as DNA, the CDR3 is TGTGCCAGCAGCGAGGGGGACAGTCGCGATGAAAAACTGTTTTTT.

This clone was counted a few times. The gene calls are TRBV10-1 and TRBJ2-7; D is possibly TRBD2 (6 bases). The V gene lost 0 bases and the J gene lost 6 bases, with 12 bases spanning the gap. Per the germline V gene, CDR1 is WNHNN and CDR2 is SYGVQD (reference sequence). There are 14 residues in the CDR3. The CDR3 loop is CASSESGLGGEQYV. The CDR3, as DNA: TGCGCCAGCAGTGAGTCGGGGTTGGGGGGCGAGCAGTACGTC.

The CDR3 DNA reads as TGTGCCAGCAGGCCCCTCGGTGAGCAGTACTTC. Its protein is CASRPLGEQYF. V usage is TRBV2 and J usage is TRBJ2-7; no clear D. The CDR3 length is 11 residues. CDR1 SNHLY and CDR2 FYNNEI come from the germline V gene. The V and J ends lost 6 bases and 7 bases respectively, with 10 bases between them. Complete variable domain (other parts from reference TRBV2 and TRBJ2-7): EPEVTQTPSHQVTQMGQEVILRCVPISNHLYFYWYRQILGQKVEFLVSFYNNEISEKSEIFDDQFSVERPDGSNFTLKIRSTKLEDSAMYFCASRPLGEQYFGPGTRLTVT.

CDR3 coding DNA: TGTGCCAGCAGCCCGGGACTAGCGGGGCTGAGCTCCTACAATGAGCAGTTCTTC. Translation gives CASSPGLAGLSSYNEQFF. The V gene is TRBV5-6, the J gene TRBJ2-1; the match to TRBD2 covers 13 bases. Trimming removed 4 bases from V and 0 bases from J; junction bases left unmatched: 7. There are 18 residues in the CDR3. Germline V gene data show CDR1 as SGHDT and CDR2 as YYEEEE.

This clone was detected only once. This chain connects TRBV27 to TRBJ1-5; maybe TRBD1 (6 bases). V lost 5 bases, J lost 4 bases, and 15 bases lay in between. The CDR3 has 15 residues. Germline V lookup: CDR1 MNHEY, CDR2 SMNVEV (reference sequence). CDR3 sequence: CASSRTDRLNQPQHF. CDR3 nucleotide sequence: TGTGCCAGCAGTCGAACGGACAGACTTAATCAGCCCCAGCATTTT.

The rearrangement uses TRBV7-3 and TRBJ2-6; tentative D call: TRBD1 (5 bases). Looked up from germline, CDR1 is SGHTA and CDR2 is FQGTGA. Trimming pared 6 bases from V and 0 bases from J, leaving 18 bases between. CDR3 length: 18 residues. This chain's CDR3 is CASSPTGPSSSGANVLTF. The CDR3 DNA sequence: TGTGCCAGCAGTCCTACAGGCCCTTCTAGCTCTGGGGCCAACGTCCTGACTTTC.

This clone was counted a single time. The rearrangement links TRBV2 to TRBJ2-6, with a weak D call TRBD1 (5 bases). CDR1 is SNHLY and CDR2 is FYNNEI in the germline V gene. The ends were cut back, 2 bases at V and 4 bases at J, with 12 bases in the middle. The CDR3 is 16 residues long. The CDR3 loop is CASSERQGSGANVLTF. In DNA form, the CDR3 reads TGTGCCAGCAGTGAAAGGCAGGGTTCCGGGGCCAACGTCCTGACTTTC. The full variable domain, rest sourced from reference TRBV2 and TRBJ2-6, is EPEVTQTPSHQVTQMGQEVILRCVPISNHLYFYWYRQILGQKVEFLVSFYNNEISEKSEIFDDQFSVERPDGSNFTLKIRSTKLEDSAMYFCASSERQGSGANVLTFGAGSRLTVL.

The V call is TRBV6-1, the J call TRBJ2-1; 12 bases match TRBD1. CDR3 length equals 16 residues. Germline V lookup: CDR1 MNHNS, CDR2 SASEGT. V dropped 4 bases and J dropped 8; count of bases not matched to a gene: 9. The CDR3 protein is CASSGAGTGGRYEQFF. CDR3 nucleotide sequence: TGTGCCAGCAGTGGCGCCGGGACAGGGGGCAGGTATGAGCAGTTCTTC.

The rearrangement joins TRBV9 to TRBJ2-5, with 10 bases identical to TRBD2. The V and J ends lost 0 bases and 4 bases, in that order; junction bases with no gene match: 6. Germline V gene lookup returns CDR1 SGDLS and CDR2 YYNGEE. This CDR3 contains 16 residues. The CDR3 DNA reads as TGTGCCAGCAGCGTAGGGAGCGGGGGGGCCGTAGAGACCCAGTACTTC. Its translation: CASSVGSGGAVETQYF. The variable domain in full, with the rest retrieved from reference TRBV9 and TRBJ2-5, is DSGVTQTPKHLITATGQRVTLRCSPRSGDLSVYWYQQSLDQGLQFLIQYYNGEERAKGNILERFSAQQFPDLHSELNLSSLELGDSALYFCASSVGSGGAVETQYFGPGTRLLVL.

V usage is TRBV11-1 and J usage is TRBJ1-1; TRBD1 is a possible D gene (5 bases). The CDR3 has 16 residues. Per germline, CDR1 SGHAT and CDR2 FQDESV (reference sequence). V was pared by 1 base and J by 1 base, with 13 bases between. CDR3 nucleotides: TGTGCCAGCAGCTTAGAAGGGGCCAGACCGAACACTGAAGCTTTCTTT. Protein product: CASSLEGARPNTEAFF.

The CDR3 region is CASSLAHRGQIDTQYF. The CDR3 region has the DNA TGTGCCAGCAGCTTAGCGCACAGGGGGCAGATAGATACGCAGTATTTT. V and J are TRBV11-1 and TRBJ2-3; 9 bases fit TRBD1. Germline CDR1 is SGHAT and CDR2 is FQDESV (reference sequence). This CDR3 has 16 residues. J lost 5 bases, V lost 0 bases, and 6 bases had no gene match.

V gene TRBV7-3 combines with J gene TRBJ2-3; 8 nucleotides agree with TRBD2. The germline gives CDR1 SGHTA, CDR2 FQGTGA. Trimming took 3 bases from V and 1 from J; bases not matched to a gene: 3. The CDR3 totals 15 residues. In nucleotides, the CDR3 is TGTGCCAGCAGCTTGCGGGGGGTTGGCACAGATACGCAGTATTTT. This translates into CASSLRGVGTDTQYF.

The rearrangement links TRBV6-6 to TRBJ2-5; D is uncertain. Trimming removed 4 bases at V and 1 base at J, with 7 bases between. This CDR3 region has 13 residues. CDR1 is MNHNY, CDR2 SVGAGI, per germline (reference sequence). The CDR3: CASSLSPQETQYF. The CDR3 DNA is TGTGCCAGCAGTTTGAGCCCCCAAGAGACCCAGTACTTC.

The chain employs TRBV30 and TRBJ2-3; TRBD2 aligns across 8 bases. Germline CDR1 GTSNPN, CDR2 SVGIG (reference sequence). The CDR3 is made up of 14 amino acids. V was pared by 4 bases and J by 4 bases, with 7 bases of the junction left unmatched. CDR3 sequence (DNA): TGTGCCTGGATCGGGGGGGCCGGTGCAGATACGCAGTATTTT. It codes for CAWIGGAGADTQYF.

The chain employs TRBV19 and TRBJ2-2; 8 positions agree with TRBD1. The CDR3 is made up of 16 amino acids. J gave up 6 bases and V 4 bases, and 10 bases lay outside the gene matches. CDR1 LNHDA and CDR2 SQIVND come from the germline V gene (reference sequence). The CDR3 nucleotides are TGTGCCAGTAGTAAAGGGACAGGAAACGTGGCCGGGGAGCTGTTTTTT. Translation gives CASSKGTGNVAGELFF.

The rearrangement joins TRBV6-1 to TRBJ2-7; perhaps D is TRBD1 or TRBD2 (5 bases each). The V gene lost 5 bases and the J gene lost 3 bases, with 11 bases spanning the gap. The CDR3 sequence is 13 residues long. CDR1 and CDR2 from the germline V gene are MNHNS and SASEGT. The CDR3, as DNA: TGTGCCAGCAGTAGGGACCCCATCTACGAGCAGTACGTC. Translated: CASSRDPIYEQYV.

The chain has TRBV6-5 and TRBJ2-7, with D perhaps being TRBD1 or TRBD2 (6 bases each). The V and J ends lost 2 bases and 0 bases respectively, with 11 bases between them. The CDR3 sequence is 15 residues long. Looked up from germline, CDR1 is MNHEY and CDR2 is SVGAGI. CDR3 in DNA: TGTGCCAGCAGTTACGCCCGGGGGCCCTCCTACGAGCAGTACTTC. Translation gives CASSYARGPSYEQYF.

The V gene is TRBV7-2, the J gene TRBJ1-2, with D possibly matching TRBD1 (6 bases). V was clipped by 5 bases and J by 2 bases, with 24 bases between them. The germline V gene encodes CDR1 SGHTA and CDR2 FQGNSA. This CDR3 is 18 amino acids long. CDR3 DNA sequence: TGTGCCAGCAGCCCCGGCGGCGTTTTCGGCACAGGGAACTATGGCTACACCTTC. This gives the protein CASSPGGVFGTGNYGYTF.

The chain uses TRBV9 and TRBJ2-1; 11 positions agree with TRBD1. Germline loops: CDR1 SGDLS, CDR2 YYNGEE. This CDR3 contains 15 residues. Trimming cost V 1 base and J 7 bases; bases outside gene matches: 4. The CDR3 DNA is TGTGCCAGCAGCGTATTAGGGACAGGGGGAAATGAGCAGTTCTTC. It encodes CASSVLGTGGNEQFF. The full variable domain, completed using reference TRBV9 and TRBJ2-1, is DSGVTQTPKHLITATGQRVTLRCSPRSGDLSVYWYQQSLDQGLQFLIQYYNGEERAKGNILERFSAQQFPDLHSELNLSSLELGDSALYFCASSVLGTGGNEQFFGPGTRLTVL.

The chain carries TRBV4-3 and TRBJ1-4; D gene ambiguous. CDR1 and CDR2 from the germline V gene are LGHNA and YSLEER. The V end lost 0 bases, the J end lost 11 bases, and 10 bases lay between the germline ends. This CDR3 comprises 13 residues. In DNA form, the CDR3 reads TGCGCCAGCAGCCAAGACTCTAGACCCAAACTGTTTTTT. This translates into CASSQDSRPKLFF.

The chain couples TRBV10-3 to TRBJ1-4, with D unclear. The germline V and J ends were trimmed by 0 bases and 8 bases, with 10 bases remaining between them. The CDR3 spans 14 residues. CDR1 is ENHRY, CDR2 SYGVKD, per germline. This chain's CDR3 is CAISESISWEKLFF. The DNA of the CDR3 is TGTGCCATCAGTGAGTCAATTAGTTGGGAAAAACTGTTTTTT.

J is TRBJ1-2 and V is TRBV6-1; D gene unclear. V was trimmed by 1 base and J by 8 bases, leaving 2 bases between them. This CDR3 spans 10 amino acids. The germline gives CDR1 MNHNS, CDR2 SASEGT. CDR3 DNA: TGTGCCAGCAGTGAAGAGGGCTACACCTTC. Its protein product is CASSEEGYTF.

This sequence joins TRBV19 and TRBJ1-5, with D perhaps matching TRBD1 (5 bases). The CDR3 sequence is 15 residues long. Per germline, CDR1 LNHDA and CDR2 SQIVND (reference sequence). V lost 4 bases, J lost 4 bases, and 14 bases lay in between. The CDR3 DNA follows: TGTGCCAGTAGTAATCGGCAGGGAAGGAATCAGCCCCAGCATTTT. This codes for CASSNRQGRNQPQHF.

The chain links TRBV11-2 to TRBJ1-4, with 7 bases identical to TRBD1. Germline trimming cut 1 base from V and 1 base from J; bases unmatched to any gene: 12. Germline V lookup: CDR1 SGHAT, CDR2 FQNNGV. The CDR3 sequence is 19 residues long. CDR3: CASSLVDRDLSGTNEKLFF. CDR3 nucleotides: TGTGCCAGCAGCTTAGTCGACAGGGATTTAAGCGGAACTAATGAAAAACTGTTTTTT.

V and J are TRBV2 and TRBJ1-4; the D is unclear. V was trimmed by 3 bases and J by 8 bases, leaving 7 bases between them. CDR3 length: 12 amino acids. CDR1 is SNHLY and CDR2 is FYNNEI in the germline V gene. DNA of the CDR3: TGTGCCAGCAGTGAGTCCTGGGAAAAACTGTTTTTT. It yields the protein CASSESWEKLFF.

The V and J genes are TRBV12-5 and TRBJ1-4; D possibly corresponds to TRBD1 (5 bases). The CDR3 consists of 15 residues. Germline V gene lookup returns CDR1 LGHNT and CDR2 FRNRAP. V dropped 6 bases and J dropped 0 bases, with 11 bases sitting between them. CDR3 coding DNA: TGTGCTAGTGGCAAAGGGGTTGCAACTAATGAAAAACTGTTTTTT. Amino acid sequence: CASGKGVATNEKLFF.

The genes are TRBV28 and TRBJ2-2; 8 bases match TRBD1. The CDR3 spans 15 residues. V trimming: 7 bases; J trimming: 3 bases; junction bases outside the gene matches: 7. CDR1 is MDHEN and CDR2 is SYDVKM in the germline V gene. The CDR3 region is CASIPQGAHTGELFF. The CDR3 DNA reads TGTGCCAGCATTCCCCAGGGGGCCCACACCGGGGAGCTGTTTTTT.